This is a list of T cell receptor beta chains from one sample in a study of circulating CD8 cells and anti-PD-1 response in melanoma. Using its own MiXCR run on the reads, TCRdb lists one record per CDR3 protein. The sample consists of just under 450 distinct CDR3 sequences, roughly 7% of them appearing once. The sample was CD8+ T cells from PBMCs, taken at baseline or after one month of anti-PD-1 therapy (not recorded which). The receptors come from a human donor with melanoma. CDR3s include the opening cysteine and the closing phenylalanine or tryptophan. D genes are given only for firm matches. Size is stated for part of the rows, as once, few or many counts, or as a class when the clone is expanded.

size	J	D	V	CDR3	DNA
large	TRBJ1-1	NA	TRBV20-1	CSARVGDTEAFF	TGCAGTGCTAGAGTTGGGGACACTGAAGCTTTCTTT
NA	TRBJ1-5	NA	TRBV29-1	CSVTGSSQPQHF	TGCAGCGTCACAGGGAGCAGTCAGCCCCAGCATTTT
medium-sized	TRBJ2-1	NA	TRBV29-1	CSVVRGENEQFF	TGCAGCGTTGTAAGGGGGGAGAATGAGCAGTTCTTC
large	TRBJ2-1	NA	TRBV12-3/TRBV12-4	CASSPGHNEQFF	TGTGCCAGCAGTCCGGGTCACAATGAGCAGTTCTTC
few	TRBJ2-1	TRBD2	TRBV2	CASSGYLAGVPPREQLF	TGTGCCAGCAGCGGATATTTAGCGGGAGTCCCCCCGAGGGAGCAGCTCTTC
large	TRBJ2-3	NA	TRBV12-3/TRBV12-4	CASSLPLGGGGRLTDTQYF	TGTGCCAGCAGTTTACCATTGGGAGGCGGGGGCCGCCTCACAGATACGCAGTATTTT
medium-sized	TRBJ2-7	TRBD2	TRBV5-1	CASTWGGHEQYF	TGCGCCAGCACGTGGGGAGGGCACGAGCAGTACTTC
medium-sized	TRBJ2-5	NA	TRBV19	CASSVNSGGGQETQYF	TGTGCCAGTAGTGTGAATAGCGGAGGGGGCCAAGAGACCCAGTACTTC
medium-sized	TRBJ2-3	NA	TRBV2	CASPRDSTDTQYF	TGTGCCAGTCCCCGGGACAGCACAGATACGCAGTATTTT
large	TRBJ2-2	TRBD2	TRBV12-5	CASGSRGGVSTGELFF	TGTGCTAGTGGCTCCCGGGGAGGGGTGAGCACCGGGGAGCTGTTTTTT
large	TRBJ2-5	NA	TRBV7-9	CASSSPPAAQETQYF	TGTGCCAGCAGCTCCCCGCCGGCGGCTCAAGAGACCCAGTACTTC
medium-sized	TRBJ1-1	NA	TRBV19	CASSISRREAFF	TGTGCCAGTAGTATAAGTCGGCGAGAAGCTTTCTTT
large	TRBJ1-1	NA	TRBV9	CASSVEGDPNLNTEAFF	TGTGCCAGCAGCGTAGAGGGGGACCCTAATCTGAACACTGAAGCTTTCTTT
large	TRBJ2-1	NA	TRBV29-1	CSVEGDPAYNEQFF	TGCAGCGTTGAAGGGGACCCTGCCTACAATGAGCAGTTCTTC
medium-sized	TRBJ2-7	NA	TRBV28	CASALLGTSIEQYF	TGTGCCAGCGCGCTCCTTGGGACGTCTATCGAGCAGTACTTC
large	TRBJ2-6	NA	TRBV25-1	CASKESSGANVLTF	TGTGCCAGCAAGGAGAGCTCTGGGGCCAACGTCCTGACTTTC
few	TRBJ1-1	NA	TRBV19	CASILAGTGNTEAFF	TGTGCCAGTATCTTGGCCGGGACGGGGAACACTGAAGCTTTCTTT
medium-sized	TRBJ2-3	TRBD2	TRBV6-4	CASSPTSGGPDTQYF	TGTGCCAGCAGTCCAACTAGCGGGGGACCAGATACGCAGTATTTT
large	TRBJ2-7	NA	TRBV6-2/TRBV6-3	CASSYSRGVYEQYF	TGTGCCAGCAGTTACTCCCGGGGAGTCTACGAGCAGTACTTC
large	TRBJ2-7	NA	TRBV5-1	CASSFGAGGEQYF	TGCGCCAGCAGCTTCGGGGCCGGAGGGGAGCAGTACTTC
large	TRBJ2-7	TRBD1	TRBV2	CASKTGSREQYF	TGTGCCAGCAAGACAGGGTCTAGGGAGCAGTACTTC